This T cell receptor beta chain was captured by sequencing in a study of sequential checkpoint blockade in melanoma. Study summary: After both sequences, patients received maintenance nivolumab. DNA from around 90 pretreatment tumor samples underwent TCRβ immunosequencing. After nivolumab or ipilimumab alone, 20 to 25 patients had week-13 rebiopsies.

Trimming took 6 bases from V and 8 from J, leaving 15 bases between them. The CDR3 has 13 amino acids. Germline V gives CDR1 SGHDN, CDR2 FVKESK. With regard to this clone: The antigen remains undetermined.

Points from the study as a whole: T-cell fraction and clonality followed PD-L1 and CD8+ counts, not mutational load.

The sample's treatment: randomized to nivolumab then ipilimumab (arm A) or the reverse (arm B). TCRdb keeps only in-frame clones here, not all; method: immunoSEQ multiplex PCR. The sample includes some 8,100 clones, roughly 27% seen only once; the top ten take 5% to 5.5%. The source of this sequence is a human donor with melanoma. V is TRBV14 and J is TRBJ2-3; the D is unclear. The sample here was tumor tissue (inferred from file names), taken from a patient given nivolumab and ipilimumab in sequence. CDR3 coding DNA: TGTGCCAGCAGTCACCCGTGGGCCTCTACGCAGTATTTT. Protein: CASSHPWASTQYF. The full variable domain, with the rest looked up from reference TRBV14 and TRBJ2-3, is EAGVTQFPSHSVIEKGQTVTLRCDPISGHDNLYWYRRVMGKEIKFLLHFVKESKQDESGMPNNRFLAERTGGTYSTLKVQPAELEDSGVYFCASSHPWASTQYFGPGTRLTVL.